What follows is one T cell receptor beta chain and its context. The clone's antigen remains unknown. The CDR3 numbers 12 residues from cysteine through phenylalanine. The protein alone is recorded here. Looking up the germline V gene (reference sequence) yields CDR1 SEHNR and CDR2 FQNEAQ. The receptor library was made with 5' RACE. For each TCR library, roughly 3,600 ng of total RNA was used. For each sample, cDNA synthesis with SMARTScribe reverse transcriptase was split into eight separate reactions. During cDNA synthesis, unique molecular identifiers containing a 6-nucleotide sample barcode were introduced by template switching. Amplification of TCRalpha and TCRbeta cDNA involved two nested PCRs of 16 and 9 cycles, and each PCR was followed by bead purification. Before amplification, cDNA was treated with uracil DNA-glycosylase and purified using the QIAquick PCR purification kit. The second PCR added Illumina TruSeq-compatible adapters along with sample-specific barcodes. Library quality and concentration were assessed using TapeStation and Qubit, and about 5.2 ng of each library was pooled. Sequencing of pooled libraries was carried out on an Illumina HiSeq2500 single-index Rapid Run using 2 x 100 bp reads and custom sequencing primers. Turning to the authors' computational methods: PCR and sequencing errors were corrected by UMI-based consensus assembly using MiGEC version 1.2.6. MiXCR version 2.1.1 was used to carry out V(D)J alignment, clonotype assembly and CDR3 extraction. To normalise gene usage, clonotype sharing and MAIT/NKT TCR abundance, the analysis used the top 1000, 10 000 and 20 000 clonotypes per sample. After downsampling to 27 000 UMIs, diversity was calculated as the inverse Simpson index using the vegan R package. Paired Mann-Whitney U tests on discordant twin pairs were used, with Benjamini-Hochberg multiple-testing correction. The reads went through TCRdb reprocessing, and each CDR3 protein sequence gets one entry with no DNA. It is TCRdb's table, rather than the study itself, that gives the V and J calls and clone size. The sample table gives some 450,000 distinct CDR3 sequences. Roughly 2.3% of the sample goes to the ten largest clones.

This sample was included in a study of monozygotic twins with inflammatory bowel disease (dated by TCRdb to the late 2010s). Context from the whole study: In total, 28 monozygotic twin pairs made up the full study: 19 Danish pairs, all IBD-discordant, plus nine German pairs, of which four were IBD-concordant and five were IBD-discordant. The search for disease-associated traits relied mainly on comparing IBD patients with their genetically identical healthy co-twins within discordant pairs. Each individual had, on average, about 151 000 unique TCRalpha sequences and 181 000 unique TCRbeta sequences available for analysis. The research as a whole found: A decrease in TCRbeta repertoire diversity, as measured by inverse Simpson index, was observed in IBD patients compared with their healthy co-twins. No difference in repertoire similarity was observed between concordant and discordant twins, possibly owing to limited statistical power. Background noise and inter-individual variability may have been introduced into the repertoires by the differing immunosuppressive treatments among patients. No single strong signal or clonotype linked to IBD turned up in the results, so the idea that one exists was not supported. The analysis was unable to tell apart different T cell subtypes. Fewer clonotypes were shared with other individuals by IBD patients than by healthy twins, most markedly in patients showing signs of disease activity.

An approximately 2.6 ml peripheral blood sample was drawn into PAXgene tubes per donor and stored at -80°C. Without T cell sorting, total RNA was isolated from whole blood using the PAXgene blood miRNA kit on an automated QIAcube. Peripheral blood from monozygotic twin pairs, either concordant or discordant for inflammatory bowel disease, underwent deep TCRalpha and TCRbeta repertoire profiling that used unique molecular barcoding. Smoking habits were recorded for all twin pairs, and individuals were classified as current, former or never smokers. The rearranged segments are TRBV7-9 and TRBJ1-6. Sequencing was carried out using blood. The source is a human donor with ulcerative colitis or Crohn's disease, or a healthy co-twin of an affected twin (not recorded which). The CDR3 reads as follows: CASSLGLRPLHF.